The 6 T cell receptor beta chains in this list originate from one sample, sequenced in a study of human T cells and chemical hapten exposure. From the RACE reads, TCRdb called clonotypes with MiXCR, one entry per CDR3 protein. Of roughly 360,000 distinct CDR3 sequences in the sample, roughly 5% were seen once. Time point here: patch test 1, 2 weeks after DPC sensitization. The treatment is: therapeutic diphenylcyclopropenone sensitization with weekly scalp DPC. Sequencing used whole blood, obtained in connection with sensitization to the hapten diphenylcyclopropenone (DPC). The receptors stem from a woman in her forties or fifties with alopecia areata. Some clones in this sample may be carry-over from other donors' samples.

This clonotype has ten or more counts. The rearrangement joins TRBV2 to TRBJ1-6; D is ambiguous. V was trimmed by 7 bases and J by 9 bases, leaving 16 bases between them. CDR1 is SNHLY and CDR2 is FYNNEI in the germline V gene. This CDR3 has 14 residues. Written as DNA, the CDR3 is TGTGCCAGCAAGACCGTCGACCCCCGTTCACCCCTCCACTTT. Its translation: CASKTVDPRSPLHF.

This clonotype occurred many times. The chain uses TRBV5-1 and TRBJ1-1, with 8 bases matching TRBD1. The CDR3 has 15 residues. J lost 6 bases, V lost 1 base, and 8 bases had no gene match. Germline values: CDR1 SGHRS, CDR2 YFSETQ. For the CDR3, the DNA is TGCGCCAGCAGCTTGAAGACAGGGGAAAAATCTGAAGCTTTCTTT. This translates into CASSLKTGEKSEAFF.

This clonotype occurred many times. The chain recombines TRBV2 with TRBJ1-2; 10 bases map to TRBD1. The length of the CDR3 is 14 residues. The germline V gene has CDR1 SNHLY and CDR2 FYNNEI. With 0 bases clipped from V and 6 bases from J, the junction kept 1 base outside the gene matches. The CDR3: CASSEADRGDGYTF. In DNA, the CDR3 is TGTGCCAGCAGTGAAGCGGACAGGGGGGATGGCTACACCTTC.

This chain connects TRBV6-1 to TRBJ1-3; D is possibly TRBD1 (6 bases). CDR1 and CDR2 from the germline V gene are MNHNS and SASEGT. The length of the CDR3 is 16 residues. Trimming removed 2 bases from V and 0 bases from J, with 11 bases in between. The CDR3 sequence: CASSEWGRGSGNTIYF. The CDR3 DNA is TGTGCCAGCAGTGAATGGGGCAGGGGCTCTGGAAACACCATATATTTT.

This clonotype showed up just a few times. V usage is TRBV7-2 and J usage is TRBJ1-1; no clear D gene. The ends were cut back, 4 bases at V and 4 bases at J, with 10 bases in the middle. The germline CDR1 and CDR2 sequences are SGHTA and FQGNSA. CDR3 length equals 13 residues. The CDR3: CASSSWEGTEAFF. The CDR3 bases are TGTGCCAGCAGCTCCTGGGAGGGCACTGAAGCTTTCTTT.

This clonotype occurred many times. The chain links TRBV20-1 to TRBJ2-4; TRBD1 might be the D (6 bases). The CDR3 loop spans 17 amino acids. Trimming cost V 2 bases and J 3 bases, with 20 bases left between them. Germline loops: CDR1 DFQATT, CDR2 SNEGSKA (reference sequence). CDR3 protein: CSARPLPGARVKNIQYF. The CDR3 DNA sequence: TGCAGTGCTAGACCTTTACCAGGGGCCCGAGTCAAAAACATTCAGTACTTC.